This TCR beta chain came from a study of blood T cell repertoires in COVID-19 (TCRdb year 2020). Concerning the study at large: Collaborator samples came from the United States, Italy and Spain and covered acute and convalescent phases of COVID-19. Samples came from the ongoing ImmuneRACE study (first 160 participants) plus 1,254 subjects from 6 global collaborators. Sample metadata almost always included a de-identified subject ID, COVID-19 status, age in years and sex. Where available, HLA class I and class II types were obtained from metadata supplied by the sample provider rather than from assay-based typing. A freely available public database, intended as a resource for researchers studying the immune response to SARS-CoV-2, is where the repertoires were released. Deeply sampled blood TCRbeta repertoires from subjects exposed to, actively infected with, or recovered from COVID-19 were included in the dataset. The material from the prospective study consisted of cDNA or gDNA derived from T cells, B-cell-depleted T cells, or PBMCs. Study-wide conclusions, independent of this receptor: The quantity of clinical and demographic metadata differed by source and by participant and was supplied without curation.

Per the germline V gene, KGHSH is the CDR1 and LQKENI is the CDR2. The CDR3 contains 15 residues, cysteine and phenylalanine counted. Only CDR3 DNA remains: 45 bases, in frame from the first base. Unmatched junction bases come to 4, with V trimmed by 2 bases and J by 4 bases. TCRbeta CDR3 regions were amplified from genomic DNA using the immunoSEQ Assay, a bias-controlled multiplex PCR. On the study's bioinformatics: The number of nucleated cells in each sample was estimated by amplification of reference gene primers within the assay. To quantify the absolute abundance of each unique TCRbeta CDR3 rearrangement, sequence reads were collapsed and filtered. For each sample, productive Simpson clonality was calculated by taking the square root of Simpson's diversity index across productive rearrangements. Sourced from immuneACCESS, this table was stored by TCRdb with only in-frame sequences that have V and J called. A share of the clones is absent; for the studies checked, an unresolved V gene accounts for under half, and the remainder has no known explanation. V and J calls and clone size follow that table, whereas D and trimming were derived from the DNA. This sample has 450,000 or so clones in its table, and roughly nine tenths of those were observed once. The biggest ten clones account for about 0.91% of the sample.

Comment on this clone: Its antigen remains undetermined. No base quality information exists; no much larger clone differs at one position.

One collaborating source in Seattle enrolled patients during active infection and followed them longitudinally through the course of disease. Each collaborating institution followed its own protocols to collect whole blood in K2EDTA tubes. Collaborator samples were shipped for TCRbeta analysis as frozen whole blood, isolated PBMCs, or DNA extracted from either sample type. The clonotype originates from a young man with COVID-19, enrolled during active disease. The sample comprised peripheral blood. The chain is made from TRBV18 and TRBJ2-7, with 11 bases in between that match TRBD1. The DNA sequence is as follows: TGTGCCAGCTCACCAGGAAGGGACAGGGGGTACGAGCAGTACTTC. It translates as CASSPGRDRGYEQYF.